These T cell receptor beta chains were read from a single sample in a study of preoperative IRX-2 immunotherapy in early breast cancer. Produced via immunoSEQ multiplex PCR; TCRdb's table is partial and in-frame only. The sample carries about 98,000 clones, more than 80% recorded once. Sequences were derived from tumor tissue, sampled after IRX-2 immunotherapy. All receptors derive from a human donor with breast cancer. CDR3s include the opening cysteine and the closing phenylalanine or tryptophan. D genes are given only for firm matches. Clone size is given for some rows only: seen once, a few or many times, or a class if the clone is expanded.

CDR3 length	D gene	clone size	J gene	V gene	CDR3 protein	CDR3 DNA
14	NA	NA	TRBJ2-1	TRBV5-1	CASSLGGPSNEQFF	TGCGCCAGCAGCTTGGGGGGACCAAGCAATGAGCAGTTCTTC
13	TRBD2	NA	TRBJ2-7	TRBV23-1	CATSPAGVYEQYF	TGCGCCACCTCGCCAGCGGGAGTCTACGAGCAGTACTTC
13	NA	NA	TRBJ2-1	TRBV18	CASSPGRFNEQFF	TGTGCCAGCTCACCAGGCAGGTTCAATGAGCAGTTCTTC
14	NA	NA	TRBJ1-1	TRBV1	CASSVQTGNTEAFF	TGCGCCAGCAGCGTGCAGACAGGGAACACTGAAGCTTTCTTT
15	TRBD1	once	TRBJ2-5	TRBV11-3	CASSRGQGLQETQYF	TGTGCCAGCAGCCGAGGACAGGGCCTCCAAGAGACCCAGTACTTC
16	NA	NA	TRBJ1-2	TRBV14	CASSSGYGETLYGYTF	TGTGCCAGCAGCTCAGGGTACGGGGAAACACTCTATGGCTACACCTTC
13	NA	NA	TRBJ1-1	TRBV7-4	CASSLNTFTEAFF	TGTGCCAGCAGCCTAAACACCTTCACTGAAGCTTTCTTT
16	NA	NA	TRBJ1-3	TRBV15	CATSRDLQYSGNTIYF	TGTGCCACCAGCAGAGATTTGCAGTACTCTGGAAACACCATATATTTT
14	TRBD1	once	TRBJ2-3	TRBV5-1	CANSLIEPGGVLYF	TGCGCCAACAGCTTGATTGAACCAGGGGGCGTGTTGTATTTT
14	TRBD1	NA	TRBJ2-1	TRBV5-1	CASSLVGQGYEQFF	TGCGCCAGCAGCTTGGTAGGACAGGGATATGAGCAGTTCTTC
14	TRBD1	NA	TRBJ2-7	TRBV2	CASSTGQGRDEQYF	TGTGCCAGCAGCACCGGACAGGGGAGGGACGAGCAGTACTTC
15	NA	NA	TRBJ2-2	TRBV19	CASSIDLLPAGELFF	TGTGCCAGTAGTATAGATCTCTTGCCTGCCGGGGAGCTGTTTTTT